The 19 T cell receptor beta chains below all came from one sample that was sequenced in a study of T cell clonality in common variable immunodeficiency. Findings of the study overall: Reportedly, TCR beta sequences from common variable immunodeficiency showed fewer deletions and N-nucleotide insertions.

The table came from immunoSEQ multiplex PCR; TCRdb's copy has only in-frame clones and leaves some out. The sample holds 5,500 to 9,000 clones, and no clone turns up only once. The antigens for these receptors are not known. Sequencing was carried out using peripheral blood mononuclear cells. These receptors came from a human donor with common variable immunodeficiency.

A word on this clone: The read halts 3 residues ahead of the CDR3 end, with the missing end drawn from the germline J gene. The rearrangement uses TRBV6-1 and TRBJ2-1, with TRBD1 matching 10 bases. The junction had 8 bases not matched to a gene; V was cut back by 4 bases and J by 8 bases. The germline V gene has CDR1 MNHNS and CDR2 SASEGT. CDR3 size: 15 residues. The CDR3 sequence is CASSVSGTGVYEQFF. Partial CDR3 DNA: TGTGCCAGCAGTGTCTCCGGGACAGGGGTTTATGAG.

Many counts were recorded for this clone. From the germline J gene comes the end of the CDR3, since the read stops 3 residues before it. V is TRBV5-5 and J is TRBJ2-7, with a tentative D call TRBD1 (5 bases). V lost 5 bases to trimming and J lost 4 bases, with 16 bases between them. Germline lookup yields CDR1 SGHKS and CDR2 YYEKEE (reference sequence). The CDR3 length is 14 residues. CDR3 DNA (partial): TGTGCCAGCAGGTCGAGAGGACAAAGTTACGAG. Its protein product is CASRSRGQSYE. The CDR3 in its entirety is CASRSRGQSYEQYF.

Ten or more counts support this clone. The CDR3 goes on 3 residues after the read ends, and that part is filled in from the germline J gene. The chain combines TRBV5-3 with TRBJ2-7, with TRBD2 matching over 7 bases. TRBV5-3 is recorded as an ORF, its role being uncertain. The CDR3 sequence is 14 residues long. The junction had 8 bases not matched to a gene; V was cut back by 6 bases and J by 2 bases. The part of the CDR3 DNA that was read is TGTGCCAGAAAGGAGGGGACTATTCCCTACGAG. It encodes CARKEGTIPYE. The whole CDR3 protein is CARKEGTIPYEQYF.

This clone was observed a handful of times. The read falls 3 residues short of the CDR3 end, and the missing part is taken from the germline J gene. The V gene is TRBV25-1, the J gene TRBJ1-4; D ambiguous. Germline assignment: CDR1 MGHDK and CDR2 SYGVNS. The CDR3 has 11 amino acids. V was clipped by 6 bases and J by 8 bases, with 7 bases between them. The CDR3 loop reads CASSVGEKLFF. Incomplete CDR3 DNA: TGTGCCAGCAGCGTTGGCGAAAAA.

This clone was detected only a few times. Read sequence stops 3 residues before the CDR3 end, and the germline J gene provides the missing end. The rearrangement uses TRBV7-7 and TRBJ2-2; 7 bases match TRBD1. Germline CDR1 is SSHAT and CDR2 is FNYEAQ (reference sequence). After removal of 5 bases from V and 0 bases from J, the junction contained 6 bases not matched to a gene. The CDR3 totals 16 residues. CDR3 in amino acids: CASSPRTGANTGELFF. The covered CDR3 bases are TGTGCCAGCAGCCCGCGGACAGGCGCGAACACCGGGGAG.

This clone was recorded at least ten times. The sequenced fragment ends 3 residues before the CDR3 boundary, so the rest is inferred from the germline J gene. This chain joins TRBV4-1 and TRBJ2-7; 10 nucleotides align to TRBD2. CDR1 is MGHRA, CDR2 YSYEKL, per germline. The CDR3 runs 16 residues. Unmatched junction bases numbered 4, after V lost 0 bases and J lost 2 bases. The part of the CDR3 DNA that was read is TGCGCCAGCAGCCAAGAACGGCTAGCGGGAGCCTACGAG. It yields the protein CASSQERLAGAYE. The full CDR3 sequence reads CASSQERLAGAYEQYF.

The sample holds a few counts of this clone. Read data end 3 residues before the CDR3 end; the end is taken from the germline J gene. This sequence joins TRBV5-4 and TRBJ2-1; D is uncertain. The CDR3 consists of 12 residues. The germline CDR1 and CDR2 sequences are SGHNT and YYREEE (reference sequence). The V and J ends lost 0 bases and 7 bases respectively, with 5 bases between them. The CDR3 sequence is CASSLEGNEQFF. CDR3 bases read: TGTGCCAGCAGCTTGGAAGGGAATGAG.

In regard to this clone: Different DNA sequences within this sample yield the same CDR3. The DNA read from the CDR3 is TGTGCCAGCAGTTACCGGCTAGCGGGAGGGGTTTACGAG. It encodes CASSYRLAGGVYE. The full CDR3 reads CASSYRLAGGVYEQYF. The chain carries TRBV6-2 or TRBV6-3 and TRBJ2-7, with 12 nucleotides matching TRBD2. The read is 3 residues too short to cover the CDR3 end, so that end is filled in from the germline J gene. The CDR3 consists of 16 residues. Losses at the gene ends were 2 bases for V and 4 bases for J; bases not matched to a gene: 6. Germline assignment: CDR1 MNHEY and CDR2 SVGEGT.

This clone was recorded at least ten times. The sequenced fragment ends 3 residues before the CDR3 boundary, so the rest is inferred from the germline J gene. The rearrangement uses TRBV7-6 and TRBJ2-1, with 13 bases matching TRBD2. This CDR3 spans 16 amino acids. Germline V lookup: CDR1 SGHVS, CDR2 FNYEAQ. Unmatched junction bases numbered 8, after V lost 5 bases and J lost 7 bases. The chain's CDR3 is CASSEGLAGTSNEQFF. The sequenced part of the CDR3 DNA is TGTGCCAGCAGCGAGGGACTAGCGGGGACGTCTAATGAG.

This clone was detected many times. With the read ending 3 residues before the CDR3 end, the germline J gene is used to fill in that end. This chain uses TRBV2 with TRBJ2-1; 9 bases align to TRBD1. This CDR3 spans 13 amino acids. With V trimmed by 6 bases and J by 9 bases, 6 bases remained unmatched. Germline lookup yields CDR1 SNHLY and CDR2 FYNNEI. The sequenced CDR3 bases are TGTGCCAGCAGCGACGGACAGGGGTTTGAG. This codes for CASSDGQGFE. From start to end, the CDR3 is CASSDGQGFEQFF.

Points on this clone: The read ends 3 residues before the CDR3 terminus; that terminus is restored from the germline J gene. The chain uses TRBV2 and TRBJ1-5; D is possibly TRBD1 (6 bases). The V gene's germline CDR1 is SNHLY and CDR2 FYNNEI. V lost 6 bases, J lost 0 bases, and 12 bases lay in between. This CDR3 comprises 15 residues. The part of the CDR3 DNA that was read is TGTGCCAGCAGGGACAGCTACTATAGCAATCAGCCC. It specifies CASRDSYYSNQP. The entire CDR3 protein reads CASRDSYYSNQPQHF.

This clone was detected ten times or more. CDR3 DNA (partial): TGTGCCAGCAGCGTAGAACAGATGAACACTGAA. It specifies CASSVEQMNTE. The complete CDR3 protein is CASSVEQMNTEAFF. The V and J genes are TRBV9 and TRBJ1-1, with D hard to call. The DNA ends 3 residues before the CDR3 does, and the rest of the CDR3 is filled in from the germline J gene. V was shortened by 0 bases and J by 0 bases, with 6 bases between the two germline ends. The CDR3 runs 14 residues. Germline V gene sequence: CDR1 SGDLS, CDR2 YYNGEE. Complete variable domain (other parts from reference TRBV9 and TRBJ1-1): DSGVTQTPKHLITATGQRVTLRCSPRSGDLSVYWYQQSLDQGLQFLIQYYNGEERAKGNILERFSAQQFPDLHSELNLSSLELGDSALYFCASSVEQMNTEAFFGQGTRLTVV.

This clone showed up just a few times. Read coverage stops 3 residues before the CDR3 terminus; the germline J gene supplies the remainder. This chain connects TRBV13 to TRBJ2-2, with 7 bases aligning to TRBD1. The ends lost 4 bases at V and 6 bases at J; junction bases unmatched: 5. The V gene's germline CDR1 is PRHDT and CDR2 FYEKMQ (reference sequence). The CDR3 has 14 amino acids. The CDR3: CASSSFDRAGELFF. The covered CDR3 bases are TGTGCCAGCAGCTCGTTTGACAGGGCCGGGGAG.

As concerns this clone: The read terminates 3 residues ahead of where the CDR3 ends, so the germline J gene completes it. The J gene is TRBJ2-1, the V gene TRBV2; 12 positions match TRBD2. This CDR3 comprises 16 residues. V lost 4 bases, J lost 8 bases, and 9 bases stayed unmatched. Germline CDR1 is SNHLY and CDR2 is FYNNEI. The sequenced part of the CDR3 DNA is TGTGCCAGCAGTGTAATTTTGACTAGCGGGAGTGATGAG. This codes for CASSVILTSGSDE. The complete CDR3 reads CASSVILTSGSDEQFF.

This clone was seen ten or more times. Coverage ceases 3 residues before the CDR3 finishes, and the germline J gene fills in the end. This chain uses TRBV18 with TRBJ1-6; D is unresolved. Germline V lookup: CDR1 KGHSH, CDR2 LQKENI. V lost 2 bases and J lost 5, with 13 bases in between. This CDR3 comprises 16 residues. The CDR3 DNA, read in part, is TGTGCCAGCTCACCAAATCCCCAGAGTGATAATTCACCC. This codes for CASSPNPQSDNSP. From start to end, the CDR3 is CASSPNPQSDNSPLHF.

Judged by abundance, this clone is medium-sized (0.01 to 0.1%). Sequencing ends 3 residues short of the CDR3 end; the germline J gene provides the rest. The rearrangement uses TRBV20-1 and TRBJ1-6; the D is unclear. The CDR3 loop spans 13 amino acids. Between the trimmed V and J ends, which lost 2 bases and 5 bases, there was a span of 7 bases. Germline CDR1 is DFQATT and CDR2 is SNEGSKA (reference sequence). The CDR3 bases that were read are TGCAGTGCTAGATCCCCCAATAATTCACCC. Its translation is CSARSPNNSP. The complete CDR3 sequence is CSARSPNNSPLHF.

About this clone: Read data end 3 residues before the CDR3 end; the end is taken from the germline J gene. This chain joins TRBV19 and TRBJ2-5; 10 nucleotides align to TRBD2. V was pared by 3 bases and J by 5 bases, with 6 bases of the junction left unmatched. CDR3 length: 15 amino acids. Germline CDR1 and CDR2: LNHDA and SQIVND (reference sequence). Here the CDR3 reads CASSIASGSSETQYF. CDR3 bases read: TGTGCCAGTAGTATCGCTAGCGGGAGTTCGGAGACC.

There are many counts of this clone. The CDR3 is cut off 3 residues early in the read; its end comes from the germline J gene. The chain has TRBV28 and TRBJ1-2, with TRBD1 identical over 10 bases. V lost 6 bases, J lost 5 bases, and 12 bases stayed unmatched. The germline V gene encodes CDR1 MDHEN and CDR2 SYDVKM. This CDR3 is 16 amino acids long. Incomplete CDR3 DNA: TGTGCCAGCAGGAGACAGGGGGCCGTTAACGTTTATGGC. Amino acid sequence: CASRRQGAVNVYG. The full-length CDR3 reads as CASRRQGAVNVYGYTF.

Notes on this clone: Sequencing ends 3 residues short of the CDR3 end; the germline J gene provides the rest. The rearrangement joins TRBV20-1 to TRBJ2-1; D not resolved. V was trimmed by 3 bases and J by 4 bases, leaving 4 bases between them. Germline-derived CDR1 and CDR2 are DFQATT and SNEGSKA (reference sequence). This CDR3 region has 11 residues. The CDR3 here is CSASGYNEQFF. The part of the CDR3 DNA that was read is TGCAGTGCTAGCGGGTACAATGAG.